This T cell receptor (beta chain) was sequenced in a study of cytomegalovirus exposure and HLA in healthy donors. Overall study results and limits: Cytomegalovirus status, reportedly, was diagnosed with high specificity and sensitivity by the classifier. Researchers catalogued approximately 170 TCR beta chains as cytomegalovirus-associated. Three CMV-associated chains were confirmed in vitro to be specific for CMV antigens.

This CDR3 region has 14 residues. The V and J ends lost 6 bases and 0 bases, in that order; junction bases with no gene match: 5. Germline CDR1 is SEHNR and CDR2 is FQNEAQ (reference sequence). Concerning this clone itself: Its antigen is as yet unknown.

Both 60 Vbeta primers and 13 Jbeta primers went into the PCR. Profiled with immunoSEQ multiplex PCR; TCRdb holds only in-frame clones, not every one. The table shows 80,000 to 100,000 clones, with over 70% occurring only once. The specimen was PBMCs. This sequence was found in a man aged 18 to 35 in good health and CMV-seropositive. The chain joins TRBV7-9 to TRBJ2-7, with 7 positions matching TRBD1. CDR3 bases: TGTGCCAGCAGTGGGACAGAAGGCTCCTACGAGCAGTACTTC. Translating it yields CASSGTEGSYEQYF.